This T cell receptor (beta chain) is from a study of CD8+CD57+ T cells in acquired aplastic anemia. General observations from the study: Between patients and controls, approximately 29 CD8+ CDR3 sequences were found in common.

The V and J ends lost 0 bases and 10 bases respectively, with 13 bases between them. The CDR3 length is 14 residues. Germline V gene data show CDR1 as LNHNV and CDR2 as YYDKDF (reference sequence). Researchers used genomic DNA as the template to profile TCR beta VDJ and CDR3. TCRdb reprocessed the reads via MiXCR and lists one record per CDR3 protein. The sample carries approximately 98,000 distinct CDR3 sequences, 40% to 60% recorded once. To note about this clonotype: Its antigen is unidentified.

This rearrangement joins TRBV15 to TRBJ2-1, with a tentative D call TRBD2 (5 bases). The sequencing sample was made of sorted CD4+, CD8+, or CD8+CD57+ T cells (not recorded which) from PBMCs. The sequence was obtained from a human donor in good health, serving as a control. The CDR3: CATSRDKERAEQFF. As DNA, the CDR3 is TGTGCCACCAGCAGAGATAAAGAGAGGGCCGAGCAGTTCTTC. The full variable domain, its missing parts supplied by reference TRBV15 and TRBJ2-1, is DAMVIQNPRYQVTQFGKPVTLSCSQTLNHNVMYWYQQKSSQAPKLLFHYYDKDFNNEADTPDNFQSRRPNTSFCFLDIRSPGLGDTAMYLCATSRDKERAEQFFGPGTRLTVL.